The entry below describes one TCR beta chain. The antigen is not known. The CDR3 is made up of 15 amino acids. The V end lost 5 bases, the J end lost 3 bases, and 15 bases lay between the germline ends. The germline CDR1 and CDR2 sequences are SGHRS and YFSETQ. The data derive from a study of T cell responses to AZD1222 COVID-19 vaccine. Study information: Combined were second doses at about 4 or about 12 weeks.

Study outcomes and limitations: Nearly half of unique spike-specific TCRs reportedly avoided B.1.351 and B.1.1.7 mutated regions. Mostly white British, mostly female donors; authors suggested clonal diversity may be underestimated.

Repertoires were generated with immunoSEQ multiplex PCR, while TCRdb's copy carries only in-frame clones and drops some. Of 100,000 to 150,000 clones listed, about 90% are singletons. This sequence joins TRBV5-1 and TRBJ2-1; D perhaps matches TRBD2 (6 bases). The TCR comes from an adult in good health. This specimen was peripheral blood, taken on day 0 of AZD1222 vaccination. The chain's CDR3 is CASSVNSGDYNEQFF. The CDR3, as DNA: TGCGCCAGCAGTGTGAATTCGGGGGACTACAATGAGCAGTTCTTC. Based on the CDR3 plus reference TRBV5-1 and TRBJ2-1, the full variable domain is KAGVTQTPRYLIKTRGQQVTLSCSPISGHRSVSWYQQTPGQGLQFLFEYFSETQRNKGNFPGRFSGRQFSNSRSEMNVSTLELGDSALYLCASSVNSGDYNEQFFGPGTRLTVL.